The clone carrying this T cell receptor beta chain was seen more than once but under ten times. Antigen specificity is unknown. Treatment noted: roughly 10-day PBMC culture with coronavirus spike peptide pools or control peptides (ViraFEST assay). Once cultured approximately nine days, CD4+ T cells underwent isolation by negative selection. This CDR3 comprises 15 residues. The germline gives CDR1 MRHNA, CDR2 SNTAGT. The V and J ends lost 3 bases and 2 bases respectively, with 14 bases between them. This record belongs to a study of vaccination and CD4 T cells after COVID-19. Whole-study context: Participants received two doses of either BNT162b2 or mRNA-1273 vaccine. Stimulation of the cells used overlapping spike peptide pools from SARS-CoV-2 and from the common cold coronaviruses HCoV-NL63, HCoV-OC43 and HCoV-229E.

Scientists ran DNA taken from cultured CD4+ T cells through the Oncomine TCR Beta short-read assay for sequencing. The template was genomic DNA from cultured CD4+ T cells. TCRdb reprocessed the PCR reads via MiXCR and lists one record per CDR3 protein. The table includes roughly 10,000 distinct CDR3 sequences, about half detected once. The sequenced material came from CD4+ T cells from blood, cultured in vitro. The chain uses TRBV6-4 and TRBJ2-7; D uncertain. The receptor comes from a human donor who had recovered from COVID-19. The chain's CDR3 is CASSEYAGPTYEQYF. In DNA form, the CDR3 reads TGTGCCAGCAGTGAGTACGCAGGACCAACCTACGAGCAGTACTTC.